A selection of T cell receptor beta chains follows, all from one sample in a study of OX40 agonist ivuxolimab in advanced cancers. Some clones are missing from TCRdb's copy, which holds only in-frame ones; the method was immunoSEQ multiplex PCR. The table records tens of thousands of clones, more than 65% of them present only once. The sample consisted of CD4+ or CD8+ T cells sorted from blood, taken in a trial of the OX40 agonist ivuxolimab. Receptors were obtained from an adult with an advanced solid tumor such as melanoma, head and neck, liver or kidney cancer. The CDR3 runs from the conserved cysteine through the conserved F or W. D genes are given only for firm matches. Only some rows state a clone size, as once, few, many or a class for expanded clones.

V	J	length	size	D	DNA	CDR3
TRBV5-6	TRBJ1-5	14	NA	NA	TGTGCCAGCAGCTTGGCCGGGCGGGAAAAGCCCCAGCATTTT	CASSLAGREKPQHF
TRBV10-1	TRBJ1-1	14	NA	NA	TGCGCCAGCAGTGAGAGCAACCACAACACTGAAGCTTTCTTT	CASSESNHNTEAFF
TRBV5-5	TRBJ2-7	13	NA	NA	TGTGCCAGCAGCCCGACTTTTCGGAACGAGCAGTACTTC	CASSPTFRNEQYF
TRBV5-1	TRBJ1-1	15	NA	NA	TGCGCCAGCAGCTTGGAGGAGGGAATGGCCACTGAAGCTTTCTTT	CASSLEEGMATEAFF
TRBV18	TRBJ2-3	14	few	NA	TGTGCCAGCTCACCCCGTTCCCCACCAGATACGCAGTATTTT	CASSPRSPPDTQYF
TRBV30	TRBJ1-3	14	NA	NA	TGTGCCTGGAGTGAAAGGTCTTTGGTGGACACCATATATTTT	CAWSERSLVDTIYF
TRBV6-1	TRBJ1-5	14	NA	NA	TGTGCCAGCAGTGCCGGATATAGCAATCAGCCCCAGCATTTT	CASSAGYSNQPQHF
TRBV5-1	TRBJ2-7	14	NA	TRBD1	TGCGCCAGCAGGGTACAGGGGAGCTCCTACGAGCAGTACTTC	CASRVQGSSYEQYF
TRBV7-2	TRBJ2-1	15	few	TRBD2	TGTGCCAGCAGCTTACTAGCGGGGGGATACAATGAGCAGTTCTTC	CASSLLAGGYNEQFF
TRBV30	TRBJ2-5	13	NA	TRBD1	TGTGCCTGGACTCAGGGGGCCGGAGAGACCCAGTACTTC	CAWTQGAGETQYF